This TCR beta chain is drawn from a study of circulating and synovial CD4+ cells in juvenile arthritis. General observations from the study: Deeper sequencing increased measured overlap with synovial clonotypes. Bulk blood CD4 samples held at least an order of magnitude more or fewer genomes than CPL.

CDR3 length equals 14 residues. V was cut by 4 bases and J by 6 bases, with 13 bases left in between. Germline-derived CDR1 and CDR2 are SNHLY and FYNNEI. Only in-frame clones appear in the TCRdb table, and some are missing; sequencing was by immunoSEQ multiplex PCR. The sample has 32,000 or so clones; 90% to 95% are singletons. In the case of this clone: Its specificity is not known.

Patients with active juvenile idiopathic arthritis donated these samples. This sequence was found in a human donor with juvenile idiopathic arthritis. The sequencing sample was made of CD4+ T cells from blood. This rearrangement joins TRBV2 to TRBJ1-5; possibly TRBD1 for D (6 bases). CDR3 bases: TGTGCCAGCAGTGCGGACAGTTGGATTCAGCCCCAGCATTTT. Amino acids: CASSADSWIQPQHF.